Each of the 26 T cell receptor beta chains below was sequenced from the same sample in a study of a mutant IDH1 vaccine in newly diagnosed glioma. Their recognized antigens are unknown. The table came from immunoSEQ multiplex PCR; TCRdb's copy has only in-frame clones and leaves some out. The table has about 67,000 clones, around 83% seen once. Time point meaning: week 47, end of study. Topical imiquimod accompanied each vaccine dose, which consisted of 300 ug of mutant IDH1 20-mer peptide. The sequenced sample was PBMCs, obtained from a glioma patient whose treatment included an IDH1 peptide vaccine. The receptor set was obtained from a man under 40 with glioma.

This clone was recorded only once. The chain couples TRBV14 to TRBJ2-5; the D gene is possibly TRBD1 (5 bases). The J call is uncertain, as TRBJ2-7 better fits the DNA end. This CDR3 comprises 12 residues. Germline lookup yields CDR1 SGHDN and CDR2 FVKESK. CDR3 DNA sequence: TGTGCCAGCAGCACGACAGCATACGAGCAGTACTTC. Translating it yields CASSTTAYEQYF.

V and J are TRBV6-1 and TRBJ2-5; D is undetermined. The CDR3 has 16 residues. Trimming pared 4 bases from V and 4 bases from J, leaving 19 bases between. Germline V gives CDR1 MNHNS, CDR2 SASEGT. For the CDR3, the DNA is TGTGCCAGCAGTGGCCCAGACTTTAGCTCGGCAGAGACCCAGTACTTC. Translation: CASSGPDFSSAETQYF.

The chain is built from TRBV19 and TRBJ1-2; perhaps TRBD1 as D (5 bases). Trimming took 8 bases from V and 5 from J, leaving 15 bases between them. The CDR3 totals 13 residues. Germline values: CDR1 LNHDA, CDR2 SQIVND (reference sequence). This CDR3 is CASEGRLGYGYTF. In nucleotides, the CDR3 is TGTGCCAGTGAGGGACGGTTGGGGTATGGCTACACCTTC.

This chain connects TRBV4-1 to TRBJ2-3; 13 bases map to TRBD2. This CDR3 contains 17 residues. Per the germline V gene, CDR1 is MGHRA and CDR2 is YSYEKL. V trimming: 3 bases; J trimming: 6 bases; junction bases outside the gene matches: 9. CDR3 residues: CASSQSGLAGVSDTQYF. In DNA form, the CDR3 reads TGCGCCAGCAGCCAGTCAGGACTAGCGGGGGTGTCTGATACGCAGTATTTT.

This clone came up once. As DNA, the CDR3 is TGTGCCAGCAGTTTATACGGCAGGGGGCCCCCTGAAGCTTTCTTT. Its translation is CASSLYGRGPPEAFF. This chain joins TRBV28 and TRBJ1-1; 8 bases align to TRBD1. Germline trimming cut 1 base from V and 6 bases from J; bases unmatched to any gene: 7. Germline values: CDR1 MDHEN, CDR2 SYDVKM. The CDR3 contains 15 residues.

The genes are TRBV7-2 and TRBJ1-6; tentative D call: TRBD1 (5 bases). Germline V gene sequence: CDR1 SGHTA, CDR2 FQGNSA. The V end was cut by 1 base, the J end by 10 bases, with 11 bases between. This CDR3 is built from 14 residues. DNA for the CDR3: TGTGCCAGCAGCTTAGACGGGGCTGGGTCACCCCTCCACTTT. This translates into CASSLDGAGSPLHF. Drawing the rest from reference TRBV7-2 and TRBJ1-6, the complete variable domain is GAGVSQSPSNKVTEKGKDVELRCDPISGHTALYWYRQSLGQGLEFLIYFQGNSAPDKSGLPSDRFSAERTGGSVSTLTIQRTQQEDSAVYLCASSLDGAGSPLHFGNGTRLTVT.

The chain joins TRBV4-1 to TRBJ1-6; TRBD1 might be the D (5 bases). CDR3 size: 15 residues. Looked up from germline, CDR1 is MGHRA and CDR2 is YSYEKL. Trimming shortened V by 0 bases and J by 8 bases, and 11 bases separated the two germline ends. CDR3 amino acids: CASSQEDGGYSPLHF. The CDR3, as DNA: TGCGCCAGCAGCCAAGAGGACGGGGGATATTCACCCCTCCACTTT.

This chain joins TRBV6-1 and TRBJ2-7; no clear D gene. CDR3 size: 11 residues. Germline V gives CDR1 MNHNS, CDR2 SASEGT. V lost 6 bases and J 6 bases, leaving 9 bases between the germline ends. This chain's CDR3 is CASSFGPEQYF. The CDR3 nucleotides read TGTGCCAGCAGCTTCGGACCCGAGCAGTACTTC.

The gene calls are TRBV6-5 and TRBJ1-5; possible D gene TRBD1, 5 bases. Trimming shortened V by 5 bases and J by 7 bases, and 15 bases separated the two germline ends. CDR1 and CDR2 (germline): MNHEY, SVGAGI. The length of the CDR3 is 14 residues. The CDR3 loop reads CASSPVMGDQPQHF. As DNA, the CDR3 is TGTGCCAGCAGTCCCGTCATGGGGGACCAGCCCCAGCATTTT.

The chain carries TRBV2 and TRBJ1-4; D remains unclear. The CDR3 extends over 13 amino acids. Germline V gene data show CDR1 as SNHLY and CDR2 as FYNNEI. V gave up 4 bases and J gave up 5 bases, with 8 bases separating them. CDR3 DNA: TGTGCCAGCAGTGCCCGAGCGAATGAAAAACTGTTTTTT. Its translation: CASSARANEKLFF.

The V call is TRBV7-8, the J call TRBJ1-1, with D possibly matching TRBD1 (6 bases). Germline loops: CDR1 SGHVS, CDR2 FQNEAQ. V was cut by 6 bases and J by 2 bases, with 25 bases left in between. CDR3 length: 18 residues. CDR3 nucleotide sequence: TGTGCCAGCAGTTCTTCCTCCGGGACAATTAATGGAAACACTGAAGCTTTCTTT. This codes for CASSSSSGTINGNTEAFF.

The table lists this clone with a count of one. V gene TRBV18 combines with J gene TRBJ2-7; TRBD1 matches at 8 bases. The CDR3 runs to 16 residues. Germline assignment: CDR1 KGHSH and CDR2 LQKENI. V was pared by 4 bases and J by 3 bases, with 11 bases of the junction left unmatched. The CDR3 bases are TGTGCCAGCTCACGTCGACCCCGGGACAGGTTCTACGAGCAGTACTTC. This encodes CASSRRPRDRFYEQYF.

J is TRBJ1-1 and V is TRBV5-8, with 9 nucleotides matching TRBD1. The J segment lost 3 bases and the V segment lost 3 bases, leaving 6 bases of the junction unmatched. Germline CDR1 and CDR2: SGHTS and YDEGEE. This CDR3 spans 15 amino acids. The CDR3 protein is CASSWGTGPYTEAFF. CDR3 nucleotides: TGTGCCAGCAGCTGGGGGACAGGGCCGTACACTGAAGCTTTCTTT. Variable domain in full (rest from reference TRBV5-8 and TRBJ1-1): EAGVTQSPTHLIKTRGQQATLRCSPISGHTSVYWYQQALGLGLQFLLWYDEGEERNRGNFPPRFSGRQFPNYSSELNVNALELEDSALYLCASSWGTGPYTEAFFGQGTRLTVV.

The chain links TRBV18 to TRBJ2-7; TRBD2 matches at 9 bases. This CDR3 has 16 residues. V shed 3 bases, J shed 5 bases, and the junction held 11 bases outside the gene matches. Germline values: CDR1 KGHSH, CDR2 LQKENI. CDR3 sequence (DNA): TGTGCCAGCTCACCCGAACTGAGCGGGGGGCGAAACGAGCAGTACTTC. Translating it yields CASSPELSGGRNEQYF.

This clone occurred once. The J gene is TRBJ2-1, the V gene TRBV4-1; 7 bases match TRBD2. CDR1 and CDR2 (germline): MGHRA, YSYEKL. The CDR3 contains 16 residues. Losses at the gene ends were 1 base for V and 0 bases for J; bases not matched to a gene: 3. This CDR3 is CASSQGVAGSYNEQFF. The CDR3 nucleotides read TGCGCCAGCAGCCAAGGGGTAGCGGGCTCCTACAATGAGCAGTTCTTC.

The chain joins TRBV4-1 to TRBJ2-7; possibly TRBD1 or TRBD2 for D (5 bases each). With 3 bases removed from V and 3 bases from J, the gap between germline ends came to 12 bases. The CDR3 consists of 14 residues. Germline CDR1 is MGHRA and CDR2 is YSYEKL. CDR3 in DNA: TGCGCCAGCAGCCACGGGACGGGGCGCTACGAGCAGTACTTC. Its translation: CASSHGTGRYEQYF.

This clone was picked up a small number of times. The chain uses TRBV5-1 and TRBJ1-1, with TRBD1 as a possible D gene (6 bases). V shed 3 bases and J shed 5 bases, with 14 bases lying between them. Germline assignment: CDR1 SGHRS and CDR2 YFSETQ. This CDR3 contains 14 residues. The CDR3 sequence: CASSSGHLGTEAFF. The CDR3 DNA sequence: TGCGCCAGCAGCTCGGGACATTTGGGAACTGAAGCTTTCTTT.

The rearrangement uses TRBV29-1 and TRBJ2-7; TRBD1 matches at 7 bases. Germline trimming cut 4 bases from V and 0 bases from J; bases unmatched to any gene: 3. The CDR3 has 13 residues. Germline CDR1 SQVTM, CDR2 ANQGSEA. CDR3 sequence: CSVVGDSSYEQYF. The CDR3 DNA reads TGCAGCGTTGTGGGGGACAGCTCCTACGAGCAGTACTTC.

The rearrangement joins TRBV9 to TRBJ1-3; TRBD1 matches at 9 bases. Germline V gives CDR1 SGDLS, CDR2 YYNGEE. The CDR3 extends over 19 amino acids. V dropped 2 bases and J dropped 0; count of bases not matched to a gene: 12. CDR3 region: CASSVRPGQGTHSGNTIYF. The CDR3 coding sequence is TGTGCCAGCAGCGTTCGTCCGGGACAGGGAACTCACTCTGGAAACACCATATATTTT.

This rearrangement joins TRBV29-1 to TRBJ1-2, with D possibly TRBD1 on 5 matching bases. The CDR3 has 16 residues. Trimming removed 2 bases from V and 4 bases from J, with 20 bases in between. The germline gives CDR1 SQVTM, CDR2 ANQGSEA. CDR3 in DNA: TGCAGCGTTGAAAGGAGGGGCCCTGTTTCTAGCTATGGCTACACCTTC. It specifies CSVERRGPVSSYGYTF.

V gene TRBV5-4 combines with J gene TRBJ1-2; 12 positions match TRBD1. Germline CDR1 reads SGHNT; CDR2 reads YYREEE (reference sequence). There are 16 residues in the CDR3. V trimming: 4 bases; J trimming: 6 bases; junction bases outside the gene matches: 10. This CDR3 is CASSRPGQGAWDGYTF. In nucleotides, the CDR3 is TGTGCCAGCAGCCGGCCGGGACAGGGGGCATGGGATGGCTACACCTTC.

V usage is TRBV5-5 and J usage is TRBJ2-4; 12 bases fit TRBD1. Germline V gene data show CDR1 as SGHKS and CDR2 as YYEKEE (reference sequence). The V and J ends lost 4 bases and 1 base, in that order; junction bases with no gene match: 9. The CDR3 covers 18 residues. The CDR3 sequence is CASSQGTGGAPAKNIQYF. CDR3 nucleotides: TGTGCCAGCAGCCAGGGGACAGGGGGCGCACCGGCCAAAAACATTCAGTACTTC.

V is TRBV28 and J is TRBJ2-7, with no clear D. V lost 7 bases and J 0 bases, leaving 10 bases between the germline ends. CDR3 length: 13 amino acids. Germline values: CDR1 MDHEN, CDR2 SYDVKM. This chain's CDR3 is CASKGFNSYEQYF. The CDR3 DNA sequence: TGTGCCAGCAAGGGATTCAACTCCTACGAGCAGTACTTC.

The rearrangement links TRBV28 to TRBJ1-2, with D hard to call. The CDR3 length is 12 residues. V lost 8 bases, J lost 6 bases, and 13 bases lay in between. The germline V gene encodes CDR1 MDHEN and CDR2 SYDVKM. In DNA form, the CDR3 reads TGTGCCAGCGGCCTGTGGGGTAATGGCTACACCTTC. It yields the protein CASGLWGNGYTF.

The gene calls are TRBV9 and TRBJ2-3; D unclear. Trimming removed 3 bases at V and 0 bases at J, with 11 bases between. Germline V gives CDR1 SGDLS, CDR2 YYNGEE. This CDR3 has 15 amino acids. CDR3 sequence reads: CASSASLTSTDTQYF. As DNA, the CDR3 is TGTGCCAGCAGCGCGTCTCTTACTAGCACAGATACGCAGTATTTT.

This rearrangement joins TRBV5-1 to TRBJ2-1, with a tentative D call TRBD2 (6 bases). V lost 3 bases and J lost 4, with 8 bases in between. Germline CDR1 reads SGHRS; CDR2 reads YFSETQ. The CDR3 consists of 13 residues. In DNA form, the CDR3 reads TGCGCCAGCAGCTGGGGGGAGTACAATGAGCAGTTCTTC. The encoded protein is CASSWGEYNEQFF. The entire variable domain, with the rest obtained from reference TRBV5-1 and TRBJ2-1, is as follows: KAGVTQTPRYLIKTRGQQVTLSCSPISGHRSVSWYQQTPGQGLQFLFEYFSETQRNKGNFPGRFSGRQFSNSRSEMNVSTLELGDSALYLCASSWGEYNEQFFGPGTRLTVL.